This is a list of T cell receptor beta chains from one sample in a study of blood T cell repertoires in COVID-19. The repertoire was sequenced with immunoSEQ multiplex PCR; TCRdb's copy has only in-frame clones and lacks some. This table holds around 380,000 clones, approximately 89% found once. Material: PBMCs or T cells enriched from blood (not recorded which). The receptors derive from a man aged 30-40 years who had recovered from COVID-19. CDR3s include the opening cysteine and the closing phenylalanine or tryptophan. D genes are given only for firm matches. Expanded clones get a size class; other rows say once, few or many, or leave the size out.

-,TRBV19,TRBJ2-2,-,CASSIGETGELFF,TGTGCCAGTAGTATAGGAGAAACCGGGGAGCTGTTTTTT
once,TRBV6-1,TRBJ2-7,-,CASSRDLAYEQYF,TGTGCCAGCAGTCGGGACTTGGCCTACGAGCAGTACTTC
once,TRBV7-2,TRBJ1-2,-,CASSSTGNGYTF,TGTGCCAGCAGCTCTACAGGGAACGGCTACACCTTC
once,TRBV5-4,TRBJ1-3,TRBD1,CASSQMGQAGNTIYF,TGTGCCAGCAGCCAAATGGGACAGGCTGGAAACACCATATATTTT
-,TRBV11-2,TRBJ2-7,TRBD2,CASSPIAGGNSYEQYF,TGTGCCAGCAGCCCGATAGCGGGGGGCAACTCCTACGAGCAGTACTTC
once,TRBV20-1,TRBJ1-2,-,CGTPNYGYTF,TGTGGGACACCAAACTATGGCTACACCTTC
-,TRBV27,TRBJ1-5,-,CASKTGYGQPQHF,TGTGCCAGCAAAACAGGGTATGGTCAGCCCCAGCATTTT
-,TRBV6-5,TRBJ1-1,-,CASSYTAMNTEAFF,TGTGCCAGCAGTTACACAGCAATGAACACTGAAGCTTTCTTT
-,TRBV10-3,TRBJ2-3,-,CAISDPGTQTGDTQYF,TGTGCCATCAGTGACCCCGGGACTCAAACGGGCGATACGCAGTATTTT
-,TRBV6-5,TRBJ2-4,TRBD1,CASSLTGNTKNIQYF,TGTGCCAGCAGCCTGACAGGGAACACAAAAAACATTCAGTACTTC
-,TRBV7-6,TRBJ2-7,TRBD2,CASSPAQRGYEQYF,TGTGCCAGCAGCCCCGCTCAGCGGGGCTACGAGCAGTACTTC
-,TRBV5-1,TRBJ1-1,-,CASSGQGINTEAFF,TGCGCCAGCAGCGGGCAGGGGATAAACACTGAAGCTTTCTTT
-,TRBV19,TRBJ1-5,-,CASRGEGRQPQHF,TGTGCCAGCCGGGGGGAGGGGAGGCAGCCCCAGCATTTT
-,TRBV25-1,TRBJ1-2,-,CASSIGAGGYTF,TGTGCCAGCAGTATAGGGGCAGGTGGCTACACCTTC
-,TRBV4-3,TRBJ1-2,-,CASSQDLGGAIYGYTF,TGCGCCAGCAGCCAAGACCTGGGGGGGGCCATATATGGCTACACCTTC
-,TRBV29-1,TRBJ2-5,TRBD1,CSVSGTGETQYF,TGCAGCGTTTCCGGGACAGGGGAGACCCAGTACTTC
-,TRBV30,TRBJ1-2,-,CAWSVLGDGYTF,TGTGCCTGGAGTGTACTCGGAGATGGCTACACCTTC
-,TRBV4-1,TRBJ1-1,-,CASSQGLVGNTEAFF,TGCGCCAGCAGCCAGGGACTCGTAGGAAACACTGAAGCTTTCTTT
-,TRBV7-9,TRBJ2-5,-,CASSRPQTAQETQYF,TGTGCCAGCAGCCGACCACAGACAGCCCAAGAGACCCAGTACTTC
-,TRBV6-4,TRBJ1-2,TRBD1,CASRPNPTGGGGYTF,TGTGCCAGCAGGCCAAATCCGACAGGGGGCGGCGGCTACACCTTC
-,TRBV5-4,TRBJ1-1,-,CASSLAAGMNTEAFF,TGTGCCAGCAGCTTGGCCGCGGGCATGAACACTGAAGCTTTCTTT
-,TRBV7-7,TRBJ2-1,-,CASSQGGGAGNEQFF,TGTGCTAGCAGCCAGGGTGGAGGGGCTGGGAATGAGCAGTTCTTC
-,TRBV7-6,TRBJ2-3,TRBD1,CASSPYRGSTDTQYF,TGTGCCAGCAGCCCGTACAGGGGATCGACAGATACGCAGTATTTT
-,TRBV11-2,TRBJ1-6,-,CASSLSPGSSYNSPLHF,TGTGCCAGCAGCTTAAGTCCGGGGAGCTCCTATAATTCACCCCTCCACTTT
-,TRBV25-1,TRBJ1-1,-,CASSEYKGGWTEAFF,TGTGCCAGCAGTGAATATAAGGGAGGATGGACTGAAGCTTTCTTT
few,TRBV19,TRBJ2-7,-,CASSILMDSGYEQYF,TGTGCCAGTAGTATACTGATGGATTCGGGATACGAGCAGTACTTC
few,TRBV27,TRBJ2-5,-,CASSFMTGEGQETQYF,TGTGCCAGCAGTTTCATGACAGGGGAGGGTCAAGAGACCCAGTACTTC
-,TRBV7-2,TRBJ1-2,-,CASSLVSRGLGGYTF,TGTGCCAGCAGCTTAGTCTCCCGCGGATTGGGTGGCTACACCTTC
-,TRBV6-5,TRBJ2-7,TRBD2,CASSGGWNYEQYF,TGTGCCAGCTCCGGGGGGTGGAACTACGAGCAGTACTTC
-,TRBV10-3,TRBJ1-2,-,CAISEARYGYTF,TGTGCCATCAGTGAAGCGAGGTATGGCTACACCTTC
-,TRBV12-3/TRBV12-4,TRBJ1-1,-,CASSLGRERTAFF,TGTGCCAGCAGCCTTGGCCGGGAGAGAACGGCTTTCTTT
-,TRBV6-5,TRBJ2-2,TRBD1,CASSSIQGAQGGELFF,TGTGCCAGCAGTTCTATACAGGGGGCGCAGGGCGGGGAGCTGTTTTTT
-,TRBV2,TRBJ1-2,-,CASSEDQVAYGYTF,TGTGCCAGCAGTGAAGATCAGGTTGCGTATGGCTACACCTTC
-,TRBV7-7,TRBJ2-3,TRBD2,CASSRGPAGGGSTDTQYF,TGTGCTAGCAGCCGGGGCCCGGCGGGAGGAGGGAGCACAGATACGCAGTATTTT
-,TRBV30,TRBJ1-1,TRBD1,CAWSFGQGQGLNTEAFF,TGTGCCTGGAGTTTCGGGCAGGGACAGGGTTTGAACACTGAAGCTTTCTTT
-,TRBV4-2,TRBJ2-2,-,CASSQDGGVNTGELFF,TGTGCCAGCAGCCAAGATGGCGGAGTGAACACCGGGGAGCTGTTTTTT
-,TRBV5-1,TRBJ1-4,-,CASSLAVGAKATNEKLFF,TGCGCCAGCAGCTTGGCCGTGGGGGCTAAGGCAACTAATGAAAAACTGTTTTTT
-,TRBV29-1,TRBJ1-1,-,CSVLGAGAAEAFF,TGCAGCGTTCTGGGGGCGGGGGCGGCTGAAGCTTTCTTT
-,TRBV7-9,TRBJ2-3,TRBD1,CASSYGQGITTDTQYF,TGTGCCAGCAGCTACGGACAGGGGATCACCACAGATACGCAGTATTTT
-,TRBV10-3,TRBJ2-3,TRBD2,CAIQTSGGGDTQYF,TGTGCCATCCAGACTAGCGGGGGGGGAGATACGCAGTATTTT
once,TRBV10-2,TRBJ1-1,-,CASRDRLNTEAFF,TGCGCCAGCAGGGACAGATTGAACACTGAAGCTTTCTTT
-,TRBV2,TRBJ1-1,-,CASSDPSPWNTEAFF,TGTGCCAGCAGTGACCCGAGCCCTTGGAACACTGAAGCTTTCTTT
-,TRBV9,TRBJ1-4,-,CASSVGQGQEKLFF,TGTGCCAGCAGCGTAGGGCAGGGCCAGGAAAAACTGTTTTTT
-,TRBV19,TRBJ1-1,-,CASKGGATEAFF,TGTGCCAGTAAAGGAGGGGCGACTGAAGCTTTCTTT
-,TRBV6-1,TRBJ2-2,-,CASSDRVQVNTGELFF,TGTGCCAGCAGTGACCGGGTACAGGTTAACACCGGGGAGCTGTTTTTT
-,TRBV6-5,TRBJ1-2,TRBD1,CASSSPGQGLEGYTF,TGTGCCAGCAGTTCTCCGGGACAGGGGCTTGAAGGCTACACCTTC
-,TRBV11-3,TRBJ2-3,TRBD2,CASSTRRGGSTDTQYF,TGTGCCAGCAGTACCAGACGGGGGGGGAGCACAGATACGCAGTATTTT
-,TRBV13,TRBJ2-1,TRBD2,CASSGPSGGTNEQFF,TGTGCCAGCAGCGGACCTAGCGGGGGGACCAATGAGCAGTTCTTC